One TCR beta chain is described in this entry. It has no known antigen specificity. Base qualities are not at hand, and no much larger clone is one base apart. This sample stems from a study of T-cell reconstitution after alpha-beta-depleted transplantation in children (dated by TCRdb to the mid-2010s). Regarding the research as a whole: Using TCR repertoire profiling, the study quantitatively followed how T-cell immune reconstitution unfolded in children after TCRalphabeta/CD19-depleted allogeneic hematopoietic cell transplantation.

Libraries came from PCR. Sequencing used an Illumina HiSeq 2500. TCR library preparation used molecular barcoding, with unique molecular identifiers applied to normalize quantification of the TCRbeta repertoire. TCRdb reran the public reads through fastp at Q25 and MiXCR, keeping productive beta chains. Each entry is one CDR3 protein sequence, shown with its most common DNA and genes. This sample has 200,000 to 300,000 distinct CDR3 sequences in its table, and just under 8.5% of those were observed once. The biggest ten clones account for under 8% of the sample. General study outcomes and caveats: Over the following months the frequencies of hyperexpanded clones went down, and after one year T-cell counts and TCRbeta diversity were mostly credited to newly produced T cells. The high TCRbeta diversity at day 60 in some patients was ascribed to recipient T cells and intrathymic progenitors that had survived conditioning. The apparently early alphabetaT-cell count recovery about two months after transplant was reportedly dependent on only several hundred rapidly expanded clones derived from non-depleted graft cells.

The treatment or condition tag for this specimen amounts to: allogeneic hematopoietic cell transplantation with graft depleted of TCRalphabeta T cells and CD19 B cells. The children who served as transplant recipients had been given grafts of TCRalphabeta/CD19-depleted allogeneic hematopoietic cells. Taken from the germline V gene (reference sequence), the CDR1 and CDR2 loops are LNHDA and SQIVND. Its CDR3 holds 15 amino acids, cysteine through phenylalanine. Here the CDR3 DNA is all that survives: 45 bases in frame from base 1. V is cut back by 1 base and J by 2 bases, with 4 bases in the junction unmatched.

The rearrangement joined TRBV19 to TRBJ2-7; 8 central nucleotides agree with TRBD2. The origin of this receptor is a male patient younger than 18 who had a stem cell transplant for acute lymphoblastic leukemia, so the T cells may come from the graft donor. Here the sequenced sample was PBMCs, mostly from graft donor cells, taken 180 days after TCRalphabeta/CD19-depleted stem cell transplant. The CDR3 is CASSIVSGGTYEQYF. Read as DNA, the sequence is TGTGCCAGTAGTATAGTAAGCGGGGGTACCTACGAGCAGTACTTC.